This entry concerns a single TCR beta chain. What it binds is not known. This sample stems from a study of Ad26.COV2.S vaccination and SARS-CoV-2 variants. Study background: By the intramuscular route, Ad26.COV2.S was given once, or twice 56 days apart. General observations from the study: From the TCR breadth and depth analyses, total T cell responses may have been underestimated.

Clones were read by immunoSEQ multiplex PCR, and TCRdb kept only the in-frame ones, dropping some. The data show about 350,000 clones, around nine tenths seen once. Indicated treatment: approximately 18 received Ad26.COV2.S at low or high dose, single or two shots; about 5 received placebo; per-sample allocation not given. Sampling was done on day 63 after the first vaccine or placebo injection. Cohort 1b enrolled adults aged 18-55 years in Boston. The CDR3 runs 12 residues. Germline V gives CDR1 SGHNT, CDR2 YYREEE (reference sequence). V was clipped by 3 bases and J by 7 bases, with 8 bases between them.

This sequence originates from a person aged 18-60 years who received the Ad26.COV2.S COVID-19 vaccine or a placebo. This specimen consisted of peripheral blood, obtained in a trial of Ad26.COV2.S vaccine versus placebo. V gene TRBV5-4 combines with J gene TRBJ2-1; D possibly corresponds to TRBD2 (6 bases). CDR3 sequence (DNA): TGTGCCAGCAGCTGGGGAGGTAATGAGCAGTTCTTC. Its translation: CASSWGGNEQFF.